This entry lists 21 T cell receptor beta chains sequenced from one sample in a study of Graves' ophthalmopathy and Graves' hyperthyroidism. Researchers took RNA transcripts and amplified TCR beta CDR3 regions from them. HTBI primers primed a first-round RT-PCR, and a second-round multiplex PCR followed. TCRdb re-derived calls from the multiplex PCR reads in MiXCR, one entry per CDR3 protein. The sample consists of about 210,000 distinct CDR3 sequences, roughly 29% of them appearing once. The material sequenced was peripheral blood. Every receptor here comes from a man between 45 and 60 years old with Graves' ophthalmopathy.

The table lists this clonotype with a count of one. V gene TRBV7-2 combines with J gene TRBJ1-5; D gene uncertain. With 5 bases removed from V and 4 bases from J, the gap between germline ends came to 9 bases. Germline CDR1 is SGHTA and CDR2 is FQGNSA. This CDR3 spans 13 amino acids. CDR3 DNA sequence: TGTGCCAGCAGCCCGTCGGCGAATCAGCCCCAGCATTTT. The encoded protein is CASSPSANQPQHF.

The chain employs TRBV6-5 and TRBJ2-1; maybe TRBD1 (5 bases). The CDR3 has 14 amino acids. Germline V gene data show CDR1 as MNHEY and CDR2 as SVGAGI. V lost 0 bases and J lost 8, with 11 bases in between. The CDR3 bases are TGTGCCAGCAGTTACTCAGGGCGCAGGGATGAGCAGTTCTTC. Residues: CASSYSGRRDEQFF.

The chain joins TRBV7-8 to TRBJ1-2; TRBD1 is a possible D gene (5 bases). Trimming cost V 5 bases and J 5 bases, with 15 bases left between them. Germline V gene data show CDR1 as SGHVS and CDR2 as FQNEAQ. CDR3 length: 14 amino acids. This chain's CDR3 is CASSISGTAYGYTF. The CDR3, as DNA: TGTGCCAGCAGCATTTCCGGGACCGCATATGGCTACACCTTC.

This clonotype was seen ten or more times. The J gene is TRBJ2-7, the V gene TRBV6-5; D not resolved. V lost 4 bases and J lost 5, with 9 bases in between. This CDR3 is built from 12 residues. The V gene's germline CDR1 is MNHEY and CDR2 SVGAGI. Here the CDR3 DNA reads TGTGCCAGCAGTTTCGGCCTAAACGAGCAGTACTTC. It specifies CASSFGLNEQYF.

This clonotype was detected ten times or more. This CDR3 is CAWSRKDTFFTF. Here the CDR3 DNA reads TGTGCCTGGAGCAGAAAGGACACGTTTTTTACCTTC. The J gene is TRBJ1-2, the V gene TRBV30, with D possibly TRBD1 on 5 matching bases. This CDR3 is 12 amino acids long. Germline V gene data show CDR1 as GTSNPN and CDR2 as SVGIG (reference sequence). V was cut by 3 bases and J by 14 bases, with 19 bases left in between. Supplemented by reference TRBV30 and TRBJ1-2, the full variable domain reads SQTIHQWPATLVQPVGSPLSLECTVEGTSNPNLYWYRQAAGRGLQLLFYSVGIGQISSEVPQNLSASRPQDRQFILSSKKLLLSDSGFYLCAWSRKDTFFTFGSGTRLTVV.

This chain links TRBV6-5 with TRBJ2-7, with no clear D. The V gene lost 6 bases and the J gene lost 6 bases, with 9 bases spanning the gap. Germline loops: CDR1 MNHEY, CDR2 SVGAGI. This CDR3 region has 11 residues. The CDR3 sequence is CASRLGREQYF. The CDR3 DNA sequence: TGTGCCAGCAGGTTAGGTCGCGAGCAGTACTTC.

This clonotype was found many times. CDR3 loop: CASSFGDSGYEQYF. CDR3 DNA: TGTGCCAGCAGTTTTGGTGACAGTGGCTACGAGCAGTACTTC. V usage is TRBV27 and J usage is TRBJ2-7, with D maybe TRBD1 (5 bases). The V gene's germline CDR1 is MNHEY and CDR2 SMNVEV (reference sequence). The length of the CDR3 is 14 residues. V was clipped by 3 bases and J by 3 bases, with 12 bases between them.

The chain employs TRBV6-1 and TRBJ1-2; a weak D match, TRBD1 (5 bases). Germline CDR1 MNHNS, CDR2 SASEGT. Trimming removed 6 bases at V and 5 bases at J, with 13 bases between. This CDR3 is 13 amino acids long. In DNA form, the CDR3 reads TGTGCCAGCAGGCTACAGGAGGGGTATGGCTACACCTTC. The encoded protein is CASRLQEGYGYTF.

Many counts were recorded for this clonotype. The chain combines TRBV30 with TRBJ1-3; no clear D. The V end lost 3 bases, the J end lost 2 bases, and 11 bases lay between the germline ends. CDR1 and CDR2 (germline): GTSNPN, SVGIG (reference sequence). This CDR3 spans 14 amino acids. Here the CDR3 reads CAWSADAAGNTIYF. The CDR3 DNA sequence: TGTGCCTGGAGCGCGGACGCCGCTGGAAACACCATATATTTT.

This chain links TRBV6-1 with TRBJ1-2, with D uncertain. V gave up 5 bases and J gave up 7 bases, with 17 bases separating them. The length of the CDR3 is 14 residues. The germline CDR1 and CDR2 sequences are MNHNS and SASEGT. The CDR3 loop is CASSPGGRLGGYTF. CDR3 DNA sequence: TGTGCCAGCAGTCCTGGTGGACGTCTGGGTGGCTACACCTTC.

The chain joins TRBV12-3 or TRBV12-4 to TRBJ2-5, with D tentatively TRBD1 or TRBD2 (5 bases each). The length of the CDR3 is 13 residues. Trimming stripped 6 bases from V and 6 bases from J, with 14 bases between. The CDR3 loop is CASSPAPGQTQYF. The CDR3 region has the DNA TGTGCCAGCAGCCCCGCCCCGGGGCAGACCCAGTACTTC.

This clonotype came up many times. The CDR3 spells CASSVAPGSYEQYF. The DNA of the CDR3 is TGTGCCAGCAGCGTCGCTCCAGGGTCCTACGAGCAGTACTTC. The J gene is TRBJ2-7, the V gene TRBV7-9; perhaps TRBD1 as D (5 bases). There are 14 residues in the CDR3. Germline CDR1 reads SEHNR; CDR2 reads FQNEAQ (reference sequence). Deletions cut 5 bases from V and 1 base from J, with 12 bases between.

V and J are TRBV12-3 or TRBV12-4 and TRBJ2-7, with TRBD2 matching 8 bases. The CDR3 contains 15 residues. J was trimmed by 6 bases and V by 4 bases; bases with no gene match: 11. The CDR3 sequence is CASSSGGTPLGEQYF. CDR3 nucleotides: TGTGCCAGCAGTTCGGGGGGGACACCTCTGGGCGAGCAGTACTTC.

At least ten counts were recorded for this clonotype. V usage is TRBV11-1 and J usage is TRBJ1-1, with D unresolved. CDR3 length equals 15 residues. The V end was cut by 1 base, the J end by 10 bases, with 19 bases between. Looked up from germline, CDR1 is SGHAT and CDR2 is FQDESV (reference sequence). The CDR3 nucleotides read TGTGCCAGCAGCTTAGGGCACACCTCAGCCAACGGAGCTTTCTTT. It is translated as CASSLGHTSANGAFF.

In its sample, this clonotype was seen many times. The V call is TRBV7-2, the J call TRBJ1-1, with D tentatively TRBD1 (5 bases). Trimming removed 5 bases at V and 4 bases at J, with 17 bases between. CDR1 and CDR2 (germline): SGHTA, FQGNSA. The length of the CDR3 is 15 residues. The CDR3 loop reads CASSPRGRVSTEAFF. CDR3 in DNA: TGTGCCAGCAGCCCGAGGGGTAGGGTTAGCACTGAAGCTTTCTTT.

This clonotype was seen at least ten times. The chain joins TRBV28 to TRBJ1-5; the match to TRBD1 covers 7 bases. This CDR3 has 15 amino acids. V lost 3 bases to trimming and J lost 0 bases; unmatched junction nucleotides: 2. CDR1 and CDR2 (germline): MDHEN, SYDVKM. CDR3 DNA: TGTGCCAGCAGTTTGGGACAGTCTAGCAATCAGCCCCAGCATTTT. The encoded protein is CASSLGQSSNQPQHF. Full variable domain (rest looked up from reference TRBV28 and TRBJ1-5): DVKVTQSSRYLVKRTGEKVFLECVQDMDHENMFWYRQDPGLGLRLIYFSYDVKMKEKGDIPEGYSVSREKKERFSLILESASTNQTSMYLCASSLGQSSNQPQHFGDGTRLSIL.

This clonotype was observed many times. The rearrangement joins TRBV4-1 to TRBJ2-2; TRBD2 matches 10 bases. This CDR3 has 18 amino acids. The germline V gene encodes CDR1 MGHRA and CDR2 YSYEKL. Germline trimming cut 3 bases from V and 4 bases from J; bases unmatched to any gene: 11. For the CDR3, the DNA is TGCGCCAGCAGCCACCCGGGACTAGCGTTAAAGGTCACCGGGGAGCTGTTTTTT. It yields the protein CASSHPGLALKVTGELFF.

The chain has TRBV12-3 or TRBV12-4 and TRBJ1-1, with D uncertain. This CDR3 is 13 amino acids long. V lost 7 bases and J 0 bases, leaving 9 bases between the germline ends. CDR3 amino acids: CASTSRLNTEAFF. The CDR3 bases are TGTGCCAGCACGTCTCGTCTGAACACTGAAGCTTTCTTT.

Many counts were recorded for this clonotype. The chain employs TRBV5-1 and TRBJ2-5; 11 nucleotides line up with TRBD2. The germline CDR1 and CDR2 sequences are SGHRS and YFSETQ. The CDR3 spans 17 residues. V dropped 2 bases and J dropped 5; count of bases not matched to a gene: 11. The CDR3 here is CASSFLLAGDTGETQYF. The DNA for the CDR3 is TGCGCCAGCAGCTTCCTACTAGCGGGAGACACAGGGGAGACCCAGTACTTC.

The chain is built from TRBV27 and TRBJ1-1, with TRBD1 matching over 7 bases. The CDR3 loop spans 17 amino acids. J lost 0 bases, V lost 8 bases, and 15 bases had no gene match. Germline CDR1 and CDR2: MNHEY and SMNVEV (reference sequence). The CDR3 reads CASGTGGRGAMNTEAFF. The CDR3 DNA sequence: TGTGCCAGCGGTACGGGGGGCAGGGGGGCGATGAACACTGAAGCTTTCTTT.

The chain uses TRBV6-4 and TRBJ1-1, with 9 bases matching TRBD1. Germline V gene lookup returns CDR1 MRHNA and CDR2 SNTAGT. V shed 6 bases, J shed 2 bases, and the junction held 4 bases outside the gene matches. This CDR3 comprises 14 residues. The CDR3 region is CASRTGQGNTEAFF. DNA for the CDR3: TGTGCCAGCAGAACGGGACAGGGAAACACTGAAGCTTTCTTT.